This TCR beta chain came from a study of PD-L1 blockade in urothelial cancer. Study background: Patients commenced intravenous atezolizumab, 1,200 mg every 3 weeks, in 2014. Blood was analyzed 3 weeks (second dose) and 6 weeks after treatment start.

Only in-frame clones appear in the TCRdb table, and some are missing; sequencing was by immunoSEQ multiplex PCR. The table has 45,000 to 55,000 clones, 84% seen once; the top ten hold 1% to 1.5%. Time point reported: pretreatment peripheral blood. All patients carried locally advanced or metastatic urothelial carcinoma. Each patient supplied 1 to 8 pretreatment and on-treatment samples. The CDR3 length is 14 residues. Per germline, CDR1 SGHVS and CDR2 FQNEAQ. With 5 bases removed from V and 0 bases from J, the gap between germline ends came to 11 bases. The V and J genes are TRBV7-8 and TRBJ2-7; D might be TRBD2 (5 bases). The receptor was derived from a man in his fifties or sixties with urothelial cancer. The sample in question was PBMCs, obtained around atezolizumab (anti-PD-L1) treatment. The CDR3: CASSDSEVSYEQYF. DNA of the CDR3: TGTGCCAGCAGCGACTCGGAGGTCTCCTACGAGCAGTACTTC. The variable domain in full, with the rest retrieved from reference TRBV7-8 and TRBJ2-7, is GAGVSQSPRYKVAKRGQDVALRCDPISGHVSLFWYQQALGQGPEFLTYFQNEAQLDKSGLPSDRFFAERPEGSVSTLKIQRTQQEDSAVYLCASSDSEVSYEQYFGPGTRLTVT.